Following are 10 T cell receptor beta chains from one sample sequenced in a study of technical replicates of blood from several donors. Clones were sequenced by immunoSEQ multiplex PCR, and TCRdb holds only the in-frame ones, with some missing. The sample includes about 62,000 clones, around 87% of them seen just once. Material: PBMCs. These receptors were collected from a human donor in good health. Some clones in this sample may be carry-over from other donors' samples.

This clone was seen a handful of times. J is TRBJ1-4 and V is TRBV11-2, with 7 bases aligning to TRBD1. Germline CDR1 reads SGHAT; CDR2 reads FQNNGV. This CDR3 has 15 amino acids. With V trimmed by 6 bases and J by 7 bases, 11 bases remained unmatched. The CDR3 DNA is TGTGCCAGCAGAGGAAACAGGGGCTGGGGTGAAAAACTGTTTTTT. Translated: CASRGNRGWGEKLFF.

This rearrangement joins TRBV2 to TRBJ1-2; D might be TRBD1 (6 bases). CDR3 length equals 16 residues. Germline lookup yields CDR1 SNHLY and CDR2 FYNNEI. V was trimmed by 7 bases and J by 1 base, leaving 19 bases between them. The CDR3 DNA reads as TGTGCCAGCACCCCCGGGGGGGCCCTTGATAACTATGGCTACACCTTC. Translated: CASTPGGALDNYGYTF.

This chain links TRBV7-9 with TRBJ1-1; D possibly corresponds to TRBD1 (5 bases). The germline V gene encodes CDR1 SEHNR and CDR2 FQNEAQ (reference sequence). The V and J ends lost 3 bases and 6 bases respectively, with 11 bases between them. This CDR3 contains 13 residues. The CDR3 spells CASSFREKAEAFF. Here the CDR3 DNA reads TGTGCCAGCAGCTTCAGGGAAAAAGCTGAAGCTTTCTTT.

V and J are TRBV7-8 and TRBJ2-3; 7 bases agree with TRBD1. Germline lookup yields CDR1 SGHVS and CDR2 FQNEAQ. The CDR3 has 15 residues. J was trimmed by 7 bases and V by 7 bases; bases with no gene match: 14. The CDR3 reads CASNARGQGVHTQYF. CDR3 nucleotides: TGTGCCAGCAACGCCCGAGGGCAGGGGGTACATACGCAGTATTTT. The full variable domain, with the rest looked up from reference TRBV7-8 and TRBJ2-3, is GAGVSQSPRYKVAKRGQDVALRCDPISGHVSLFWYQQALGQGPEFLTYFQNEAQLDKSGLPSDRFFAERPEGSVSTLKIQRTQQEDSAVYLCASNARGQGVHTQYFGPGTRLTVL.

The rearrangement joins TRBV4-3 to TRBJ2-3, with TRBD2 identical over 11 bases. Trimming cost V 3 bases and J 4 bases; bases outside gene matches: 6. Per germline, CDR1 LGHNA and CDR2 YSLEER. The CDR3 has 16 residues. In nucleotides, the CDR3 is TGCGCCAGCAGCCAGCGTCTAGCGGGGGGCGCAGATACGCAGTATTTT. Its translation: CASSQRLAGGADTQYF.

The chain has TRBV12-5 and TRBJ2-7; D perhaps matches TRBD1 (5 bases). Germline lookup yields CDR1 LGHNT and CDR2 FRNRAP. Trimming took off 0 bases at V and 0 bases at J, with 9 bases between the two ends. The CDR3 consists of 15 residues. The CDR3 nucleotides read TGTGCTAGTGGTTTGGTACCAGGGATCTCCTACGAGCAGTACTTC. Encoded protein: CASGLVPGISYEQYF.

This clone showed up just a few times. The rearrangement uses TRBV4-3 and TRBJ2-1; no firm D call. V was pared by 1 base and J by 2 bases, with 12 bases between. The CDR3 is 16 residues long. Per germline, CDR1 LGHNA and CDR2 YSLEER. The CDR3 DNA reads TGCGCCAGCAGCCAAGTGAGTCAAGTTCCCTACAATGAGCAGTTCTTC. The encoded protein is CASSQVSQVPYNEQFF.

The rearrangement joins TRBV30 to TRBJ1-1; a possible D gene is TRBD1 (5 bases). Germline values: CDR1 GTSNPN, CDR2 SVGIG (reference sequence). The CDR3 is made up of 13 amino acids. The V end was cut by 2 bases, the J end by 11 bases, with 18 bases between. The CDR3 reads CAWSSGGAVPAFF. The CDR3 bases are TGTGCCTGGAGTTCAGGAGGGGCCGTTCCCGCTTTCTTT.

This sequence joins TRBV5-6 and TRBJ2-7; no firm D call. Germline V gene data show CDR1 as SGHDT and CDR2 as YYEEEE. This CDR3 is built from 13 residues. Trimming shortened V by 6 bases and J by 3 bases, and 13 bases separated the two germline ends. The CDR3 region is CASTPTSGYEQYF. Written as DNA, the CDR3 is TGTGCCAGCACCCCTACTTCGGGCTACGAGCAGTACTTC.

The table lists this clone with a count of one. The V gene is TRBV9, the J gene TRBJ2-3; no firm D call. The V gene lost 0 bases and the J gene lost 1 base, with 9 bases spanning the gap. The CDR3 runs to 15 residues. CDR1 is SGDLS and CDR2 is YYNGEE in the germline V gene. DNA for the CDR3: TGTGCCAGCAGCGTAGCGGTTCGGGGCACAGATACGCAGTATTTT. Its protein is CASSVAVRGTDTQYF.